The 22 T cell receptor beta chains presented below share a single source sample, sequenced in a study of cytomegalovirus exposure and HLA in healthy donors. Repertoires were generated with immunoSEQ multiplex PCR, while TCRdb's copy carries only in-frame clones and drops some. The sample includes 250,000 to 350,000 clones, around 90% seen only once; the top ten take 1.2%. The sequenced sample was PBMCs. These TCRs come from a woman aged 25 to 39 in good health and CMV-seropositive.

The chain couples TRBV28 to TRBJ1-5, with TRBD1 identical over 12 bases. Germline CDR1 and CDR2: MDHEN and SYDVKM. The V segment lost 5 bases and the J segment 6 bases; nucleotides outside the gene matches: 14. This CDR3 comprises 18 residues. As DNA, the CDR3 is TGTGCCAGCAGTCCGGCCTCGGGACAGGGGGCCTCAATTCAGCCCCAGCATTTT. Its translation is CASSPASGQGASIQPQHF.

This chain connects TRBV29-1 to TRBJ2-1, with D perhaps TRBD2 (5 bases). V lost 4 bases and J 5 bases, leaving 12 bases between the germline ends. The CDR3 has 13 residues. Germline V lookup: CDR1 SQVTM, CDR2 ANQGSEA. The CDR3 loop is CSVVQRLDNEQFF. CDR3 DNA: TGCAGCGTTGTCCAGCGGCTGGACAATGAGCAGTTCTTC.

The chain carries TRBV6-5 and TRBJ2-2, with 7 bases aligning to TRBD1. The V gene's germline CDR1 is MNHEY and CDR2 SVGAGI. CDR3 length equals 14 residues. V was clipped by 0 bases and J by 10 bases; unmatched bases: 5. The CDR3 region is CASSYSGQDVELFF. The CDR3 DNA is TGTGCCAGCAGTTACTCCGGACAGGACGTGGAGCTGTTTTTT.

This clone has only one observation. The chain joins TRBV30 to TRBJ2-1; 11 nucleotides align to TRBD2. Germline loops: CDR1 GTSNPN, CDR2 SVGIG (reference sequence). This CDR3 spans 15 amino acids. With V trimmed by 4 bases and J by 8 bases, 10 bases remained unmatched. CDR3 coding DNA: TGTGCCTGGACCCCACTAGCGGGAGCGGGGGATGAGCAGTTCTTC. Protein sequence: CAWTPLAGAGDEQFF.

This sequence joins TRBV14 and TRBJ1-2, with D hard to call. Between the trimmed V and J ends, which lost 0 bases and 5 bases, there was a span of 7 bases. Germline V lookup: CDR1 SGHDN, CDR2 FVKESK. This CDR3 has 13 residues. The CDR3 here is CASSQDTGYGYTF. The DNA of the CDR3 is TGTGCCAGCAGCCAAGATACGGGGTATGGCTACACCTTC.

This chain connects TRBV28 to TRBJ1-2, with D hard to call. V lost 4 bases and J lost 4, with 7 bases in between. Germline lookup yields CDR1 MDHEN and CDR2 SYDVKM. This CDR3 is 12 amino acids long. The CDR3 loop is CASSSRSYGYTF. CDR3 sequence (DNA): TGTGCCAGCAGTTCCCGATCCTATGGCTACACCTTC.

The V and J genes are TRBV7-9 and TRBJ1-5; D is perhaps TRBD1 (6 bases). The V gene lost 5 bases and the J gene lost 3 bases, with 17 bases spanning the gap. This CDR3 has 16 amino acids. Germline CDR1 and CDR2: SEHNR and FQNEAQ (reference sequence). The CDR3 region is CASSAAGQGLNQPQHF. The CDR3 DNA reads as TGTGCCAGCAGCGCAGCTGGGCAGGGGCTCAATCAGCCCCAGCATTTT.

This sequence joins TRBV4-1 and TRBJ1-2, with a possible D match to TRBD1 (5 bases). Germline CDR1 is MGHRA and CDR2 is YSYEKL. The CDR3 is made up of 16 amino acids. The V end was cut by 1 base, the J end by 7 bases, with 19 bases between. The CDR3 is CASSQVSGSVGGGYTF. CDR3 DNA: TGCGCCAGCAGCCAAGTTTCAGGAAGTGTGGGGGGTGGCTACACCTTC.

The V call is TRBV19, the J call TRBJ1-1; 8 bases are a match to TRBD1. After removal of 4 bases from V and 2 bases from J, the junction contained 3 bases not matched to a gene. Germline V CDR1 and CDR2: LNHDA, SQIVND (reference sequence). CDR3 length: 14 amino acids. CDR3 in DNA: TGTGCCAGTAGTACAGGGGGCGGAAACACTGAAGCTTTCTTT. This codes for CASSTGGGNTEAFF.

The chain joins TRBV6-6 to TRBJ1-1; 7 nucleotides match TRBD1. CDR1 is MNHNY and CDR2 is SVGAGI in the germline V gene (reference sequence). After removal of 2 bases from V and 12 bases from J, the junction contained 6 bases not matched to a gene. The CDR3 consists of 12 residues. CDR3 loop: CASSYPEGASFF. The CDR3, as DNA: TGTGCCAGCAGTTACCCGGAGGGGGCCTCTTTCTTT.

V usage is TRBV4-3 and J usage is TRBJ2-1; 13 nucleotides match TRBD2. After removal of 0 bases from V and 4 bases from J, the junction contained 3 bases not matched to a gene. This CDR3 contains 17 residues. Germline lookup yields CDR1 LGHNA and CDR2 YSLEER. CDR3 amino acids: CASSQDRGLAGYNEQFF. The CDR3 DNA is TGCGCCAGCAGCCAAGATCGGGGACTAGCGGGGTACAATGAGCAGTTCTTC.

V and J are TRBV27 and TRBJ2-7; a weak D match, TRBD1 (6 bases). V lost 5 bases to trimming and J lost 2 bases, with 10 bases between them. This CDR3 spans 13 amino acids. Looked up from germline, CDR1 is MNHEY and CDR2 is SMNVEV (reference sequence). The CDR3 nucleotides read TGTGCCAGCAGTACTACAGGGACCTACGAGCAGTACTTC. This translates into CASSTTGTYEQYF.

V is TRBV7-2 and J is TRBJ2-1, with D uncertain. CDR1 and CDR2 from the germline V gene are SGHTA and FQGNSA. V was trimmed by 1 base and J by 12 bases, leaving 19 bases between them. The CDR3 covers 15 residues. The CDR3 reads CASSLGGAAPLPQFF. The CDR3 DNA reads TGTGCCAGCAGCTTAGGGGGTGCGGCACCCCTACCGCAGTTCTTC.

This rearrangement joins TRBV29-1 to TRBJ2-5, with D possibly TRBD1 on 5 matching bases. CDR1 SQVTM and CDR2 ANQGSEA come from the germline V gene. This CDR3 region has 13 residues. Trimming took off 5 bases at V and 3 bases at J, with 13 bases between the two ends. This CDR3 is CSVNGPREETQYF. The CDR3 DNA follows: TGCAGCGTTAACGGTCCCAGGGAAGAGACCCAGTACTTC.

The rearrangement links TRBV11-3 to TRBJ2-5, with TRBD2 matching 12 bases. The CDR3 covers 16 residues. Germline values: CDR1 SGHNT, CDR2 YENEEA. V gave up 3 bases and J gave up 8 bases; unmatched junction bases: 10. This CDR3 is CASSLTSGGARDTQYF. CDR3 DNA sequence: TGTGCCAGCAGCTTGACTAGCGGGGGTGCAAGAGATACCCAGTACTTC.

The CDR3, as DNA: TGTGCCATCCCAGGGAGACTAGCGAATGAGCAGTTCTTC. Its translation: CAIPGRLANEQFF. The chain recombines TRBV10-3 with TRBJ2-1, with 8 positions matching TRBD2. The CDR3 is 13 residues long. Germline V gene sequence: CDR1 ENHRY, CDR2 SYGVKD. V shed 8 bases and J 7 bases; nucleotides not matched to a gene: 7.

The CDR3 nucleotides are TGCGCCAGCAGCCGGGGATACGAGCAGTACTTC. Protein sequence: CASSRGYEQYF. The genes are TRBV4-3 and TRBJ2-7; no clear D. The CDR3 is 11 amino acids. The V gene's germline CDR1 is LGHNA and CDR2 YSLEER. Trimming removed 4 bases at V and 4 bases at J, with 5 bases between.

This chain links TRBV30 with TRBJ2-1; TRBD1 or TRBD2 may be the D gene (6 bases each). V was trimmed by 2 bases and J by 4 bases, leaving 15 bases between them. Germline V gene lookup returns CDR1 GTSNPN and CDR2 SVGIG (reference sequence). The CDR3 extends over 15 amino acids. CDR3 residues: CAWSLGTGAYNEQFF. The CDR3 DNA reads TGTGCCTGGAGTCTCGGGACGGGGGCGTACAATGAGCAGTTCTTC.

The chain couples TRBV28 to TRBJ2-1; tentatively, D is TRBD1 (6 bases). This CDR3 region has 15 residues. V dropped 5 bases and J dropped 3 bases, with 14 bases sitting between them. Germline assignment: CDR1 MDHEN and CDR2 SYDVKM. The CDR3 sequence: CASSQRTADYNEQFF. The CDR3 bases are TGTGCCAGCAGTCAAAGGACAGCCGACTACAATGAGCAGTTCTTC. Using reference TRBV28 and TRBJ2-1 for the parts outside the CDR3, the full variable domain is DVKVTQSSRYLVKRTGEKVFLECVQDMDHENMFWYRQDPGLGLRLIYFSYDVKMKEKGDIPEGYSVSREKKERFSLILESASTNQTSMYLCASSQRTADYNEQFFGPGTRLTVL.

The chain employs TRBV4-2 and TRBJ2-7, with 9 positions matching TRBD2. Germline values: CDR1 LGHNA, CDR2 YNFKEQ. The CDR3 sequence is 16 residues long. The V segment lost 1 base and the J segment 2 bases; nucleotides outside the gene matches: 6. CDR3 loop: CASSQAEPSGAYEQYF. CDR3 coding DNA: TGTGCCAGCAGCCAAGCGGAGCCTAGCGGGGCCTACGAGCAGTACTTC.

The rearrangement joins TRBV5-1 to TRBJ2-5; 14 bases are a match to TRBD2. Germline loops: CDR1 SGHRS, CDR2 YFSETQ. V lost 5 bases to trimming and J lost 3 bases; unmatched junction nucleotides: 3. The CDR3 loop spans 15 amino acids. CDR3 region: CASRWGLAGEETQYF. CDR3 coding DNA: TGCGCCAGCAGATGGGGACTAGCGGGAGAAGAGACCCAGTACTTC. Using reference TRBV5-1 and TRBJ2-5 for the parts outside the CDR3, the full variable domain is KAGVTQTPRYLIKTRGQQVTLSCSPISGHRSVSWYQQTPGQGLQFLFEYFSETQRNKGNFPGRFSGRQFSNSRSEMNVSTLELGDSALYLCASRWGLAGEETQYFGPGTRLLVL.

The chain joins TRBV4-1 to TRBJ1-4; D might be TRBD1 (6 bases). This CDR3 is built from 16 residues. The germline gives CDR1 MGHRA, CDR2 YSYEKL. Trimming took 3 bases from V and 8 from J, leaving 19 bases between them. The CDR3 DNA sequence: TGCGCCAGCAGCCAGCAGGGGTTCAAGTCTGTGGAAAAACTGTTTTTT. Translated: CASSQQGFKSVEKLFF.